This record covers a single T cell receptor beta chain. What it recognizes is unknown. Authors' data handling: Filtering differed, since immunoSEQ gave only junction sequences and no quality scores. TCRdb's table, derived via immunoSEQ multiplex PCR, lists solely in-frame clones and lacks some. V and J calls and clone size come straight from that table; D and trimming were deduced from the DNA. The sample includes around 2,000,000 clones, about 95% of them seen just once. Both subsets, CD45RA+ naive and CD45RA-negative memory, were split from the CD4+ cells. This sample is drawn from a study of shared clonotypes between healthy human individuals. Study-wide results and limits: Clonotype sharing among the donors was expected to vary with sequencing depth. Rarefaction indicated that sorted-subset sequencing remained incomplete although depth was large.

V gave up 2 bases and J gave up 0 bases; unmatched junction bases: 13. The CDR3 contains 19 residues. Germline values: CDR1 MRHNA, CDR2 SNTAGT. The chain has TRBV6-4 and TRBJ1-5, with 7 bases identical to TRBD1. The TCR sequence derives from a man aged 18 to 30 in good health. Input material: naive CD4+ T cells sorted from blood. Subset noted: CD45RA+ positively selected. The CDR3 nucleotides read TGTGCCAGCAGTGACGGTAGGGGGCCCGGAACTTATAGCAATCAGCCCCAGCATTTT. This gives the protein CASSDGRGPGTYSNQPQHF.